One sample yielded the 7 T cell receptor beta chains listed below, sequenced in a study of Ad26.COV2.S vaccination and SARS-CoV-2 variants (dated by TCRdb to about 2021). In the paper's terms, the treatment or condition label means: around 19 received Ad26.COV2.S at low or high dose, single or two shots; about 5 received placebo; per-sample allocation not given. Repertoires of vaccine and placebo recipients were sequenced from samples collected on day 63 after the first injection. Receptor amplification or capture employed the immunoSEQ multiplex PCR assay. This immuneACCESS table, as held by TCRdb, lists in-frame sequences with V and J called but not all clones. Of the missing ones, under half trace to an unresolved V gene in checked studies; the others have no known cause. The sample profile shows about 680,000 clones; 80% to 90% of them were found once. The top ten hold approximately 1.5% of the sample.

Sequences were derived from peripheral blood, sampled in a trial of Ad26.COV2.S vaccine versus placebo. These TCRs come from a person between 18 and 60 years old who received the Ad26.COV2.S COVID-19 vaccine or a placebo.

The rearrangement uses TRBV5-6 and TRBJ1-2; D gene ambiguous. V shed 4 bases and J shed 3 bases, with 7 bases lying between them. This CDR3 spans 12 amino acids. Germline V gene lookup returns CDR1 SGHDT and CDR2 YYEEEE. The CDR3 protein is CASSLPHYGYTF. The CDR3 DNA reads TGTGCCAGCAGCCTACCACACTATGGCTACACCTTC. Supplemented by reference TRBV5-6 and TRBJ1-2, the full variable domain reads DAGVTQSPTHLIKTRGQQVTLRCSPKSGHDTVSWYQQALGQGPQFIFQYYEEEERQRGNFPDRFSGHQFPNYSSELNVNALLLGDSALYLCASSLPHYGYTFGSGTRLTVV.

The DNA for the CDR3 is TGCAGCGTTGAGATCCGCGACAGGAGTAATGCGGGCTACACCTTC. Amino acid sequence: CSVEIRDRSNAGYTF. V and J are TRBV29-1 and TRBJ1-2; D possibly corresponds to TRBD1 (6 bases). The germline V and J ends were trimmed by 3 bases and 8 bases, with 22 bases remaining between them. The CDR3 sequence is 15 residues long. CDR1 is SQVTM, CDR2 ANQGSEA, per germline.

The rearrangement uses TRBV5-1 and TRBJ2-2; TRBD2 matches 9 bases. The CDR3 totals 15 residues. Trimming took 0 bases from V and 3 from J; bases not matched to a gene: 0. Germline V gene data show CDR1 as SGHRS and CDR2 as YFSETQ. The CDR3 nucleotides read TGCGCCAGCAGCTTGGGACTAGCGGACACCGGGGAGCTGTTTTTT. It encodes CASSLGLADTGELFF.

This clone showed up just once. The CDR3 loop reads CASRRQGDYEQYF. The CDR3 region has the DNA TGTGCCAGCAGACGACAGGGGGACTACGAGCAGTACTTC. The V call is TRBV7-9, the J call TRBJ2-7; 9 nucleotides match TRBD1. This CDR3 is 13 amino acids long. V was pared by 6 bases and J by 3 bases, with 3 bases of the junction left unmatched. In germline, CDR1 is SEHNR, CDR2 FQNEAQ (reference sequence).

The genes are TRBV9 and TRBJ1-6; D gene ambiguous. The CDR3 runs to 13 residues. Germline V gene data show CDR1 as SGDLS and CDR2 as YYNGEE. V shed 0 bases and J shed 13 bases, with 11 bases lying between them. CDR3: CASSVELSGPLHF. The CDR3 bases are TGTGCCAGCAGCGTAGAGTTATCGGGGCCCCTCCACTTT.

The CDR3 DNA is TGCGCCAGCAGCACAGGACAGGGAAAGTCAGATACGCAGTATTTT. Amino acids: CASSTGQGKSDTQYF. This chain uses TRBV4-3 with TRBJ2-3; 8 nucleotides match TRBD1. Germline trimming cut 5 bases from V and 4 bases from J; bases unmatched to any gene: 8. Germline values: CDR1 LGHNA, CDR2 YSLEER. The CDR3 runs to 15 residues.

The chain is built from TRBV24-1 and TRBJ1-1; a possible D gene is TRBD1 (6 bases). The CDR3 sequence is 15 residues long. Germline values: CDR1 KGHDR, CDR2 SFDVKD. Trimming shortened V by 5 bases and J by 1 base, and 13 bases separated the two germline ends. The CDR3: CATSAGGGPNTEAFF. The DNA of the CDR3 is TGTGCCACCAGTGCTGGGGGGGGCCCGAACACTGAAGCTTTCTTT.